This T cell receptor (beta chain) was identified during a study of Ad26.COV2.S vaccination and SARS-CoV-2 variants (dated by TCRdb to the early 2020s). Background on the whole study: Donors in the vaccine arm were drawn from COV1001, a multicentre, randomized, double-blind, placebo-controlled phase I-IIa trial testing Ad26.COV2.S in healthy adults. Ad26.COV2.S was administered intramuscularly at a dose of 5x10^10 or 1x10^11 viral particles, either as one shot or as two shots given 56 days apart. TCRbeta repertoire sequencing was used to assess the specificity and breadth of SARS-CoV-2-reactive T cell receptors after Ad26.COV2.S vaccination. A total of 32 samples were included in the TCR-sequenced set, comprising about 20 Ad26.COV2.S vaccine recipients, 5 placebo recipients and 8 SARS-CoV-2 convalescent individuals. Trial participants were randomized into five groups of five: low-dose or high-dose Ad26.COV2.S given once or twice, or placebo on both occasions. Investigators did not know the trial group allocation while performing experiments and assessing outcomes. What the work shows at the level of the full study, not this receptor alone: Spike-specific TCR breadth was higher in Ad26.COV2.S recipients than in placebo recipients (P = 0.0014). Vaccine and placebo recipients had similar non-spike TCR breadth, a finding consistent with the vaccine containing only spike. It was noted by the authors that total T cell responses may have been underestimated by the TCR breadth and depth analyses. After vaccination, spike-specific CD8+ and CD4+ T cell responses were reported to show substantial breadth. Comparing responses between vaccine doses or regimens was not something the study was powered to do.

The immunoSEQ Assay was used to sequence TCRbeta CDR3 regions. After extraction, genomic DNA underwent amplification by bias-controlled multiplex PCR, followed by high-throughput sequencing. Processing in the source paper ran as follows. To quantify the absolute abundance of each unique TCRbeta CDR3 region, sequences were collapsed and filtered. T cell fraction was estimated by normalization of TCRbeta template counts to usable DNA, with usable DNA being measured through amplification of reference genes present in all nucleated cells. Repertoire TCRs were annotated as SARS-CoV-2-specific when V gene, CDR3 amino acid sequence and J gene were exactly matched to a known reactive TCR set. The reference SARS-CoV-2 TCR set was obtained from MIRA and was filtered for enrichment in COVID-19-positive ImmuneCODE repertoires, whereby public or cross-reactive TCRs were removed. Drawing on the MIRA antigens, annotated TCRs were analysed further at the level of specific ORF or position within ORF. Breadth was defined as annotated unique rearrangements over total unique productive rearrangements; depth was the summed frequency of those rearrangements. Two-sided Wilcoxon rank-sum tests were applied when comparing TCR breadth between groups. In its TCRdb copy, this immuneACCESS table keeps in-frame sequences only and misses some clones. Where compared with another copy, unresolved V genes explain less than half of these, and the others have no known cause. V and J calls and clone size are those listed in that table; D and trimming were worked out from the DNA. Present in this sample are about 400,000 clones, around nine tenths of which were seen just once. The top ten hold approximately 1.9% of the sample.

Reading from cysteine to phenylalanine, the CDR3 counts 15 amino acids. Only CDR3 DNA is held: 45 bases, read in frame from base 1. The germline ends are 8 bases apart after V is trimmed by 0 bases and J by 1 base. The germline V gene sets CDR1 to KGHDR and CDR2 to SFDVKD. The treatment or condition label of this sample denotes: around 19 received Ad26.COV2.S at low or high dose, single or two shots; about five received placebo; per-sample allocation not given. For vaccine and placebo recipients, the sequenced repertoires came from samples collected on day 63 after the first injection. In Cohort 1b, about 25 adults aged 18-55 years were enrolled at a single site in Boston, USA, between 29 July and 7 August 2020. Ad26.COV2.S consisted of a replication-incompetent adenovirus type 26 vector by which a prefusion-stabilized SARS-CoV-2 spike protein from the original Wuhan strain was expressed. Regarding this clone: The antigen this receptor binds is unknown. There are no base qualities to consult, and no much larger clone falls within one base.

The sequence joins TRBV24-1 to TRBJ1-1, with the D gene not confidently named. This clonotype originated in a person aged 18-60 years who received the Ad26.COV2.S COVID-19 vaccine or a placebo. The specimen comprised peripheral blood, sampled in a trial of Ad26.COV2.S vaccine versus placebo. CDR3 reads: CATSDLLPENTEAFF. DNA sequence: TGTGCCACCAGTGATTTGCTTCCGGAGAACACTGAAGCTTTCTTT.